The clone carrying this T cell receptor (beta chain) was seen many times. The source of the sample is a study of early T cells in non-severe SARS-CoV-2 infection. Germline V lookup: CDR1 SGHDN, CDR2 FVKESK. V was cut by 2 bases and J by 9 bases, with 8 bases left in between. The CDR3 contains 13 residues. TCRdb independently ran MiXCR on the 5' RACE reads; one entry per CDR3 protein. The sample records roughly 110,000 distinct CDR3 sequences, 11% being singletons. This chain uses TRBV14 with TRBJ1-6; no definite D call. This sequence was found in an adult who was a healthcare worker with PCR-confirmed SARS-CoV-2 infection or an uninfected control (not recorded which). Sequencing input: whole blood. CDR3 residues: CASSQLAFSPLHF. The DNA for the CDR3 is TGTGCCAGCAGCCAATTAGCTTTTTCACCCCTCCACTTT. The full variable domain, rest sourced from reference TRBV14 and TRBJ1-6, is EAGVTQFPSHSVIEKGQTVTLRCDPISGHDNLYWYRRVMGKEIKFLLHFVKESKQDESGMPNNRFLAERTGGTYSTLKVQPAELEDSGVYFCASSQLAFSPLHFGNGTRLTVT.